These T cell receptor beta chains were read from a single sample in a study of blood T cell repertoires in COVID-19. Using immunoSEQ multiplex PCR, the repertoire was profiled, and TCRdb retains in-frame clones only, with some absent. Of 120,000 to 150,000 clones listed, roughly 80% are singletons. Sequencing was done on a sample of peripheral blood. The receptors originated from a human donor in a cohort sampled during active COVID-19. Each CDR3 is given with its conserved first and last residue. Each record gives: J gene, V gene, clone size, D gene, CDR3 DNA, CDR3 protein. A D gene is named only where the DNA matches it firmly. Clone size is stated in some rows and not others, as once, few, many or a class when expanded.

j_call: TRBJ2-3
v_call: TRBV5-1
clone_size: NA
d_call: TRBD2
cdr3_nt: TGCGCCAGCAGCTCCCCGCGGGGGGAGGCAGATACGCAGTATTTT
cdr3_aa: CASSSPRGEADTQYF

j_call: TRBJ2-7
v_call: TRBV7-9
clone_size: NA
d_call: TRBD2
cdr3_nt: TGTGCCAGCAGCACCCCTAGCGGGGGGGCGTACGAGCAGTACTTC
cdr3_aa: CASSTPSGGAYEQYF

j_call: TRBJ1-2
v_call: TRBV19
clone_size: NA
d_call: TRBD1
cdr3_nt: TGTGCCAGTAGTATAGACCCGACAGGGGACTATGGCTACACCTTC
cdr3_aa: CASSIDPTGDYGYTF

j_call: TRBJ2-1
v_call: TRBV5-6
clone_size: NA
d_call: NA
cdr3_nt: TGTGCCAGCAGCTTGGTGCGGTATGAGCAGTTCTTC
cdr3_aa: CASSLVRYEQFF

j_call: TRBJ2-5
v_call: TRBV6-6
clone_size: NA
d_call: TRBD2
cdr3_nt: TGTGCCAGCAGCAAGGGGCGGGGGGGTCAAGAGACCCAGTACTTC
cdr3_aa: CASSKGRGGQETQYF

j_call: TRBJ2-5
v_call: TRBV6-1
clone_size: NA
d_call: TRBD2
cdr3_nt: TGTGCCAGCAGTGAAGCGCGGGGTAGCGGGGGGCATGAGACCCAGTACTTC
cdr3_aa: CASSEARGSGGHETQYF

j_call: TRBJ2-2
v_call: TRBV11-3
clone_size: NA
d_call: TRBD2
cdr3_nt: TGTGCCAGCAGCTTAGTAGCGGGGCGCGGCGGGGAGCTGTTTTTT
cdr3_aa: CASSLVAGRGGELFF

j_call: TRBJ2-7
v_call: TRBV5-1
clone_size: NA
d_call: TRBD2
cdr3_nt: TGCGCCAGCAGCCCTACTAGCGGCGCCTACGAGCAGTACTTC
cdr3_aa: CASSPTSGAYEQYF

j_call: TRBJ1-5
v_call: TRBV6-1
clone_size: medium-sized
d_call: NA
cdr3_nt: TGTGCCAGCAGTGAACGGGGAAATAGCAATCAGCCCCAGCATTTT
cdr3_aa: CASSERGNSNQPQHF

j_call: TRBJ1-4
v_call: TRBV6-5
clone_size: NA
d_call: NA
cdr3_nt: TGTGCCAGCAGTTTCGGGGGGCTTGAGGAAAAACTGTTTTTT
cdr3_aa: CASSFGGLEEKLFF

j_call: TRBJ1-5
v_call: TRBV6-5
clone_size: few
d_call: TRBD1
cdr3_nt: TGTGCCAGCAGCCCAGACAGGGTCGGGCAGCCCCAGCATTTT
cdr3_aa: CASSPDRVGQPQHF

j_call: TRBJ1-5
v_call: TRBV4-1
clone_size: NA
d_call: NA
cdr3_nt: TGCGCCAGCAGCCACGGCAATCAGCCCCAGCATTTT
cdr3_aa: CASSHGNQPQHF

j_call: TRBJ2-2
v_call: TRBV25-1
clone_size: few
d_call: NA
cdr3_nt: TGTGCCAGCAGTGAGGAGGGGCGAATCACCGGGGAGCTGTTTTTT
cdr3_aa: CASSEEGRITGELFF

j_call: TRBJ2-7
v_call: TRBV3-1/TRBV3-2
clone_size: NA
d_call: NA
cdr3_nt: TGTGCCAGCAGCCAAGGGCAGGTATCCTCCTACGAGCAGTACTTC
cdr3_aa: CASSQGQVSSYEQYF

j_call: TRBJ2-2
v_call: TRBV5-4
clone_size: NA
d_call: NA
cdr3_nt: TGTGCCAGCAGCGGGCCGGAGGACGGGGAGCTGTTTTTT
cdr3_aa: CASSGPEDGELFF

j_call: TRBJ2-5
v_call: TRBV6-6
clone_size: NA
d_call: NA
cdr3_nt: TGTGCCAGCAGTTTTGGACTCCAAGAGACCCAGTACTTC
cdr3_aa: CASSFGLQETQYF

j_call: TRBJ2-5
v_call: TRBV7-6
clone_size: few
d_call: TRBD2
cdr3_nt: TGTGCCAGCAGCTGGATTGGGGGGGAACAAGAGACCCAGTACTTC
cdr3_aa: CASSWIGGEQETQYF

j_call: TRBJ2-1
v_call: TRBV18
clone_size: NA
d_call: NA
cdr3_nt: TGTGCCAGCTCTCCTAGAGAGTCCTCCTACAATGAGCAGTTCTTC
cdr3_aa: CASSPRESSYNEQFF

j_call: TRBJ2-7
v_call: TRBV10-3
clone_size: NA
d_call: NA
cdr3_nt: TGTGCCATCAGTGACCCGACAGTGGGAGGAGGTGACGAGCAGTACTTC
cdr3_aa: CAISDPTVGGGDEQYF

j_call: TRBJ1-6
v_call: TRBV10-2
clone_size: NA
d_call: NA
cdr3_nt: TGCGCCAGCAGTGAGCCAGGGGTGGGATCACCCCTCCACTTT
cdr3_aa: CASSEPGVGSPLHF

j_call: TRBJ1-6
v_call: TRBV11-2
clone_size: few
d_call: NA
cdr3_nt: TGTGCCAGCAGCCGACAGCTTCCTAGCTCCTATAATTCACCCCTCCACTTT
cdr3_aa: CASSRQLPSSYNSPLHF

j_call: TRBJ2-7
v_call: TRBV6-5
clone_size: NA
d_call: NA
cdr3_nt: TGTGCCAGCAGCTCAGTCTCCTACGAGCAGTACTTC
cdr3_aa: CASSSVSYEQYF

j_call: TRBJ1-1
v_call: TRBV28
clone_size: NA
d_call: NA
cdr3_nt: TGTGCCAGCAGTCCAGGTTGGGGGGTGGGCACTGAAGCTTTCTTT
cdr3_aa: CASSPGWGVGTEAFF

j_call: TRBJ2-1
v_call: TRBV7-3
clone_size: NA
d_call: NA
cdr3_nt: TGTGCCAGCAGCTTATTGGGCGGGAACAATGAGCAGTTCTTC
cdr3_aa: CASSLLGGNNEQFF

j_call: TRBJ2-1
v_call: TRBV3-1/TRBV3-2
clone_size: NA
d_call: NA
cdr3_nt: TGTGCCAGCAGCCAAGCAAACAATGAGCAGTTCTTC
cdr3_aa: CASSQANNEQFF

j_call: TRBJ2-7
v_call: TRBV28
clone_size: NA
d_call: TRBD2
cdr3_nt: TGTGCCACCCGGGGAGGGCCAGGCGAGCAGTACTTC
cdr3_aa: CATRGGPGEQYF

j_call: TRBJ2-5
v_call: TRBV5-6
clone_size: NA
d_call: TRBD1
cdr3_nt: TGTGCCAGCAGCTTCCGGGACAGGGACTACTTC
cdr3_aa: CASSFRDRDYF

j_call: TRBJ1-6
v_call: TRBV7-2
clone_size: NA
d_call: NA
cdr3_nt: TGTGCCAGCAGCTTAACAGTGAATAATTCACCCCTCCACTTT
cdr3_aa: CASSLTVNNSPLHF

j_call: TRBJ2-1
v_call: TRBV28
clone_size: few
d_call: TRBD2
cdr3_nt: TGTGCCAGCAGTGTGGCGGGGGGCTACTACAATGAGCAGTTCTTC
cdr3_aa: CASSVAGGYYNEQFF

j_call: TRBJ2-3
v_call: TRBV5-1
clone_size: NA
d_call: NA
cdr3_nt: TGCGCCAGCAGCTTGGGCCTAGCTGGCACAGATACGCAGTATTTT
cdr3_aa: CASSLGLAGTDTQYF

j_call: TRBJ1-1
v_call: TRBV11-1
clone_size: NA
d_call: NA
cdr3_nt: TGTGCCAGCAGCTTAAGGGGGGGCACTGAAGCTTTCTTT
cdr3_aa: CASSLRGGTEAFF

j_call: TRBJ2-7
v_call: TRBV5-6
clone_size: NA
d_call: TRBD1
cdr3_nt: TGTGCCAGCAGCCCGGGACAGGGGAAGTACGAGCAGTACTTC
cdr3_aa: CASSPGQGKYEQYF

j_call: TRBJ2-5
v_call: TRBV5-1
clone_size: once
d_call: TRBD2
cdr3_nt: TGCGCCAGCAGTTCTACTAGCGGGGTCGGGGAGACCCAGTACTTC
cdr3_aa: CASSSTSGVGETQYF

j_call: TRBJ1-2
v_call: TRBV6-5
clone_size: NA
d_call: NA
cdr3_nt: TGTGCCAGCAGTTCATCAGGGTTCGGCTACACCTTC
cdr3_aa: CASSSSGFGYTF

j_call: TRBJ2-1
v_call: TRBV7-9
clone_size: NA
d_call: TRBD2
cdr3_nt: TGTGCCAGCAGCCGCGGGACTAGCGGGGGGGGTGAGCAGTTCTTC
cdr3_aa: CASSRGTSGGGEQFF

j_call: TRBJ2-7
v_call: TRBV7-2
clone_size: once
d_call: NA
cdr3_nt: TGTGCCAGCTCCCACGGCAGGGCCTACGGGCAGTACTTC
cdr3_aa: CASSHGRAYGQYF

j_call: TRBJ1-5
v_call: TRBV3-1/TRBV3-2
clone_size: NA
d_call: NA
cdr3_nt: TGTGCCAGCAGCAAGGAAACAGGGAATCAGCCCCAGCATTTT
cdr3_aa: CASSKETGNQPQHF

j_call: TRBJ2-5
v_call: TRBV19
clone_size: NA
d_call: NA
cdr3_nt: TGTGCCAGTAGTATAGTTTCGACAGGCCAAGAGACCCAGTACTTC
cdr3_aa: CASSIVSTGQETQYF

j_call: TRBJ1-2
v_call: TRBV29-1
clone_size: NA
d_call: TRBD1
cdr3_nt: TGCAGCGTCGCCGACAGGGATAACTATGGCTACACCTTC
cdr3_aa: CSVADRDNYGYTF

j_call: TRBJ1-2
v_call: TRBV2
clone_size: NA
d_call: TRBD1
cdr3_nt: TGTGCCAGCAGTGTCGGGACAGGGGTTGCCTATGGCTACACCTTC
cdr3_aa: CASSVGTGVAYGYTF

j_call: TRBJ1-2
v_call: TRBV12-5
clone_size: NA
d_call: NA
cdr3_nt: TGTGCTAGTGGTTTGGTACGTGGAGGGGTGGAGGCATACTCAGGCTACACCTTC
cdr3_aa: CASGLVRGGVEAYSGYTF

j_call: TRBJ2-7
v_call: TRBV28
clone_size: NA
d_call: NA
cdr3_nt: TGTGCCACCCAGGTATCAGGGGTTTCCTACGAGCAGTACTTC
cdr3_aa: CATQVSGVSYEQYF

j_call: TRBJ2-3
v_call: TRBV19
clone_size: NA
d_call: NA
cdr3_nt: TGTGCCAGTAGCCTCAGGGGTAGGATCACAGATACGCAGTATTTT
cdr3_aa: CASSLRGRITDTQYF

j_call: TRBJ1-6
v_call: TRBV9
clone_size: NA
d_call: NA
cdr3_nt: TGTGCCAGCAGCGTAGGGTGGGAGGGGTATTCACCCCTCCACTTT
cdr3_aa: CASSVGWEGYSPLHF

j_call: TRBJ2-3
v_call: TRBV19
clone_size: NA
d_call: NA
cdr3_nt: TGTGCCAGTAGTATTGGGGGGACCCCCACAGATACGCAGTATTTT
cdr3_aa: CASSIGGTPTDTQYF

j_call: TRBJ2-3
v_call: TRBV5-4
clone_size: once
d_call: TRBD2
cdr3_nt: TGTGCCAGCAGCGGGACTAGCGGGGGGACTAGCACAGATACGCAGTATTTT
cdr3_aa: CASSGTSGGTSTDTQYF

j_call: TRBJ2-7
v_call: TRBV6-5
clone_size: NA
d_call: TRBD1
cdr3_nt: TGTGCCAGCAGTTACGTTGGACAGGGCTACGAGCAGTACTTC
cdr3_aa: CASSYVGQGYEQYF

j_call: TRBJ1-3
v_call: TRBV14
clone_size: NA
d_call: NA
cdr3_nt: TGTGCCAGCAGCCAAGTCCGCGGGCTCTCTGGAAACACCATATATTTT
cdr3_aa: CASSQVRGLSGNTIYF

j_call: TRBJ2-7
v_call: TRBV28
clone_size: NA
d_call: NA
cdr3_nt: TGTGCCAGCAGTTTAGTTTCTGGGCCTCAGTACTTC
cdr3_aa: CASSLVSGPQYF

j_call: TRBJ2-4
v_call: TRBV2
clone_size: NA
d_call: TRBD2
cdr3_nt: TGTGCCAGCAGCCAAAGACTAGCGGGGGGGATGAAAAACATTCAGTACTTC
cdr3_aa: CASSQRLAGGMKNIQYF

j_call: TRBJ2-2
v_call: TRBV27
clone_size: few
d_call: NA
cdr3_nt: TGTGCCAGCAGACCCGGGACACTCAACACCGGGGAGCTGTTTTTT
cdr3_aa: CASRPGTLNTGELFF

j_call: TRBJ2-2
v_call: TRBV24-1
clone_size: NA
d_call: NA
cdr3_nt: TGTGCCACCGGGAAAGGGGGACAGAACACCGGGGAGCTGTTTTTT
cdr3_aa: CATGKGGQNTGELFF

j_call: TRBJ1-4
v_call: TRBV6-5
clone_size: NA
d_call: NA
cdr3_nt: TGTGCCAGCAGTTTCCACGGTGCAACTAATGAAAAACTGTTTTTT
cdr3_aa: CASSFHGATNEKLFF

j_call: TRBJ2-3
v_call: TRBV19
clone_size: NA
d_call: NA
cdr3_nt: TGTGCCAGTAGCCCCCTACAGGGTAGATGGGGCACTAGCACAGATACGCAGTATTTT
cdr3_aa: CASSPLQGRWGTSTDTQYF

j_call: TRBJ2-2
v_call: TRBV27
clone_size: NA
d_call: NA
cdr3_nt: TGTGCCAGCAGTTTAGGGGCTTCCGGGGAGCTGTTTTTT
cdr3_aa: CASSLGASGELFF

j_call: TRBJ2-7
v_call: TRBV3-1/TRBV3-2
clone_size: NA
d_call: TRBD2
cdr3_nt: TGTGCCAGCAGCCAAGATATATGGACTAGCGGGGATTACGAGCAGTACTTC
cdr3_aa: CASSQDIWTSGDYEQYF

j_call: TRBJ1-5
v_call: TRBV10-3
clone_size: NA
d_call: NA
cdr3_nt: TGTGCCGTAAAACAGGGTTTAGAGCAGCCCCAGCATTTT
cdr3_aa: CAVKQGLEQPQHF

j_call: TRBJ2-3
v_call: TRBV5-8
clone_size: NA
d_call: NA
cdr3_nt: TGTGCCAGCAGCCCCCGGGGGGCGGGAGATACGCAGTATTTT
cdr3_aa: CASSPRGAGDTQYF

j_call: TRBJ2-7
v_call: TRBV15
clone_size: NA
d_call: TRBD2
cdr3_nt: TGTGCCACCAGCAGGGAACTAGCGGGGGAATACGAGCAGTACTTC
cdr3_aa: CATSRELAGEYEQYF